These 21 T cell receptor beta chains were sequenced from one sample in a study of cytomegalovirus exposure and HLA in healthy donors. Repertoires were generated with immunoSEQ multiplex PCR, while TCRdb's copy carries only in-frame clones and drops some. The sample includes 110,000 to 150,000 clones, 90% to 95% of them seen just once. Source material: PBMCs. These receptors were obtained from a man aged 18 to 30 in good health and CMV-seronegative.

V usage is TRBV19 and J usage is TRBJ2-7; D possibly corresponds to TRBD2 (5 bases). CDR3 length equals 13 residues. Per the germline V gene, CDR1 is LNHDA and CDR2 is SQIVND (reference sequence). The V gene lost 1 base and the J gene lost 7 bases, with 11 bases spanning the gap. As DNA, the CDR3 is TGTGCCAGTAGTATAGGACCGACGGGGGAGCAGTACTTC. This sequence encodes CASSIGPTGEQYF.

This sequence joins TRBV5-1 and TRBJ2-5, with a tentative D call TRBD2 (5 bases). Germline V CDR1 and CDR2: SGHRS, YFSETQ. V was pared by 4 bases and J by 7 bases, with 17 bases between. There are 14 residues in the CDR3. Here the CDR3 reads CASSAGVEVGTQYF. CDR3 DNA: TGCGCCAGCAGCGCCGGGGTGGAGGTCGGGACCCAGTACTTC.

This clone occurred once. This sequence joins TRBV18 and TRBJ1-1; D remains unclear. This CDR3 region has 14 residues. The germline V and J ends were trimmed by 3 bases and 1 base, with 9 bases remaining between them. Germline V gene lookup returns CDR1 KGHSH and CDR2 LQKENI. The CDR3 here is CASSPTTGNTEAFF. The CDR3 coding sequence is TGTGCCAGCTCACCCACTACGGGGAACACTGAAGCTTTCTTT.

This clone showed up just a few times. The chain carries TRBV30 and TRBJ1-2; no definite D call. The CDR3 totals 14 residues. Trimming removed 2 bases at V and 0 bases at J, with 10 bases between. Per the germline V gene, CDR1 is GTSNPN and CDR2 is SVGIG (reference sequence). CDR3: CAWSPGSANYGYTF. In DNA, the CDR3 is TGTGCCTGGAGTCCAGGTTCCGCTAACTATGGCTACACCTTC.

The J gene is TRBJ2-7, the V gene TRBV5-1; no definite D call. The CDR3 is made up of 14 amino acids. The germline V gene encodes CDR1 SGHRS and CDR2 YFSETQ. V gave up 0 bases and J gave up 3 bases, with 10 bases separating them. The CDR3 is CASSLAPPSYEQYF. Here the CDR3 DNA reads TGCGCCAGCAGCTTGGCCCCGCCGAGCTACGAGCAGTACTTC.

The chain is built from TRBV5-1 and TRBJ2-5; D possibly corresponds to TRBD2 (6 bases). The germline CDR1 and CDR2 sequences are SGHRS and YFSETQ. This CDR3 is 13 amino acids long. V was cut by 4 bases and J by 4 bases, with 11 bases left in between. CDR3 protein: CASSIPGLETQYF. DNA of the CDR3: TGCGCCAGCAGCATCCCGGGACTAGAGACCCAGTACTTC. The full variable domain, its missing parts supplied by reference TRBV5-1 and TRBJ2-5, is KAGVTQTPRYLIKTRGQQVTLSCSPISGHRSVSWYQQTPGQGLQFLFEYFSETQRNKGNFPGRFSGRQFSNSRSEMNVSTLELGDSALYLCASSIPGLETQYFGPGTRLLVL.

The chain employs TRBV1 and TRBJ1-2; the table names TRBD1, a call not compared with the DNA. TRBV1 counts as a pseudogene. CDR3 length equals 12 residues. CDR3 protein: CTSSGTVYGYTF. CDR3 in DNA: TGCACCAGCAGCGGGACAGTCTATGGCTACACCTTC.

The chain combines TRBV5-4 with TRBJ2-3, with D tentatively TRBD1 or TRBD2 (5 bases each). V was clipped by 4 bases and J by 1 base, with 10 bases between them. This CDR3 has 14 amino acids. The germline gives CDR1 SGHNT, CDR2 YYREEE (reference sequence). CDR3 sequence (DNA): TGTGCCAGCAGCCTGGGACGGGGCACAGATACGCAGTATTTT. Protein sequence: CASSLGRGTDTQYF.

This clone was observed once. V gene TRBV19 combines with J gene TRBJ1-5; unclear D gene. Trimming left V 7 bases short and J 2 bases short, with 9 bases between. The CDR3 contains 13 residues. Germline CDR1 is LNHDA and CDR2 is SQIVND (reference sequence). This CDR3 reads CASNGLRNQPQHF. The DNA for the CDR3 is TGTGCCAGTAACGGACTTCGCAATCAGCCCCAGCATTTT.

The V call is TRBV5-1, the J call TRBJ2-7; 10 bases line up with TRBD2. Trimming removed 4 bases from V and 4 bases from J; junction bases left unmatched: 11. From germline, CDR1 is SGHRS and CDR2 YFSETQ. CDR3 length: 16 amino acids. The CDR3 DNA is TGCGCCAGCAGCACCCGAACTAGCGGGGTATCGTACGAGCAGTACTTC. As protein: CASSTRTSGVSYEQYF.

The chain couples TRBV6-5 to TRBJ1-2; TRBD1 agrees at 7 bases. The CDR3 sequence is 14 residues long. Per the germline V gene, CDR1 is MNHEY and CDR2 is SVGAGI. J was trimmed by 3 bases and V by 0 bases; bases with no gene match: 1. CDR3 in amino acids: CASSYSGQDYGYTF. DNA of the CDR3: TGTGCCAGCAGTTACTCTGGACAGGACTATGGCTACACCTTC.

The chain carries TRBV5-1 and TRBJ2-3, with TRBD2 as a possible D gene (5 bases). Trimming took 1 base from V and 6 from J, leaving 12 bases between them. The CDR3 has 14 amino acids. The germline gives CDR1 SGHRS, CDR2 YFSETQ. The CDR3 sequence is CASSLQRARDTQYF. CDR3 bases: TGCGCCAGCAGCTTGCAGAGGGCGAGGGATACGCAGTATTTT.

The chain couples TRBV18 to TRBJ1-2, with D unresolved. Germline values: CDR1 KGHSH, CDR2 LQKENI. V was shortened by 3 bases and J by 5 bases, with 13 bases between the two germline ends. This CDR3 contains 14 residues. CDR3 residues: CASSPVGTRYGYTF. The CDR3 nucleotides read TGTGCCAGCTCACCCGTTGGCACAAGATATGGCTACACCTTC.

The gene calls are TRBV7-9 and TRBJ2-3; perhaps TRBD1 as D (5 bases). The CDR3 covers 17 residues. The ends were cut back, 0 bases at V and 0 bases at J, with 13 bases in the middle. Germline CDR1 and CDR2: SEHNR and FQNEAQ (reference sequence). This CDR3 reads CASSLALRQPSTDTQYF. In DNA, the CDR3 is TGTGCCAGCAGCTTAGCTCTCCGACAGCCTAGCACAGATACGCAGTATTTT.

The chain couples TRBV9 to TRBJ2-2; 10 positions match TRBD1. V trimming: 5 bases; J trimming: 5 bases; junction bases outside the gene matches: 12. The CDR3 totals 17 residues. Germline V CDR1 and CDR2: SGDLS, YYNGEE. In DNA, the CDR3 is TGTGCCAGCAGTAAGGGGACAGGGGTCCGGGGTACCGGGGAGCTGTTTTTT. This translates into CASSKGTGVRGTGELFF.

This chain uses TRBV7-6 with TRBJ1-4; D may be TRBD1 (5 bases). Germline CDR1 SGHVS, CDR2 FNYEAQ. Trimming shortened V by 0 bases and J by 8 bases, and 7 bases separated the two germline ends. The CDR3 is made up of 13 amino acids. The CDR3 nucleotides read TGTGCCAGCAGCTTAGCGGGGCGCGAAAAACTGTTTTTT. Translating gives CASSLAGREKLFF.

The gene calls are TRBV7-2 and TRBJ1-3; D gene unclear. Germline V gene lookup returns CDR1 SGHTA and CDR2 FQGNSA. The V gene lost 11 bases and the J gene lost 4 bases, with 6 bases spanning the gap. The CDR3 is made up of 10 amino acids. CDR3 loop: CALGGNTIYF. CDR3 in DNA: TGTGCCCTCGGGGGAAACACCATATATTTT.

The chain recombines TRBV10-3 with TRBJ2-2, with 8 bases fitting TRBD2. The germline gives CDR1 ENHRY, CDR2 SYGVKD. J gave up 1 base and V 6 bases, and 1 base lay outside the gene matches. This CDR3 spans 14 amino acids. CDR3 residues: CAIRTSGNTGELFF. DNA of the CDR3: TGTGCCATCAGAACTAGCGGGAACACCGGGGAGCTGTTTTTT.

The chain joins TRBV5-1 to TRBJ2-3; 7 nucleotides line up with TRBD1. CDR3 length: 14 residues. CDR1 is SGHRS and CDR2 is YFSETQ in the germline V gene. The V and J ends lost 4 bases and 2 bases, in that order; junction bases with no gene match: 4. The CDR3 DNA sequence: TGCGCCAGCAGCCTAGGACAGGCCACAGATACGCAGTATTTT. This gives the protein CASSLGQATDTQYF.

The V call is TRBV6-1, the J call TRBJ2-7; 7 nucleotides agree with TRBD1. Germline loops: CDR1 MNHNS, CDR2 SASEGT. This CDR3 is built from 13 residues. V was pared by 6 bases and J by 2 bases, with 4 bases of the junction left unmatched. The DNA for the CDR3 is TGTGCCAGCAGACCGGGACAGCCCTACGAGCAGTACTTC. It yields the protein CASRPGQPYEQYF.

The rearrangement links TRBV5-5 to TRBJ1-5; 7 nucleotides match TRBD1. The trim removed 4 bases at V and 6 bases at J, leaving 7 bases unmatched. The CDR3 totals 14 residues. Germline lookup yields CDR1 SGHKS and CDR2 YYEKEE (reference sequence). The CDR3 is CASSHTGAGQPQHF. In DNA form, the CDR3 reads TGTGCCAGCAGCCACACAGGGGCCGGTCAGCCCCAGCATTTT. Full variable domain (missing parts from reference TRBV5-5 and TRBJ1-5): DAGVTQSPTHLIKTRGQQVTLRCSPISGHKSVSWYQQVLGQGPQFIFQYYEKEERGRGNFPDRFSARQFPNYSSELNVNALLLGDSALYLCASSHTGAGQPQHFGDGTRLSIL.